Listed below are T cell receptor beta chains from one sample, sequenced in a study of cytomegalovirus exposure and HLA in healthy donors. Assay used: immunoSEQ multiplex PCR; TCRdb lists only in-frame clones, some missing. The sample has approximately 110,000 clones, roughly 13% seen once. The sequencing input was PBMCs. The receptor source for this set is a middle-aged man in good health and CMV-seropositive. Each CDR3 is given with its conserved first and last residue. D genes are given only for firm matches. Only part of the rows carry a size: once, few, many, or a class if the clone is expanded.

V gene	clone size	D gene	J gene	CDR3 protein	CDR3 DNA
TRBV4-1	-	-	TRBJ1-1	CASSQDGHRNTEAFF	TGCGCCAGCAGCCAAGACGGACACAGGAACACTGAAGCTTTCTTT
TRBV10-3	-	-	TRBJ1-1	CAIRPDRTNTEAFF	TGTGCCATCAGACCAGACAGGACGAACACTGAAGCTTTCTTT
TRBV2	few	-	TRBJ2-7	CASSEGDFPVATYEQYF	TGTGCCAGCAGTGAGGGGGACTTCCCCGTGGCTACCTACGAGCAGTACTTC
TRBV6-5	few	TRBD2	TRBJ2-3	CASISSGRATDTQYF	TGTGCCAGCATCTCTAGCGGGAGGGCCACAGATACGCAGTATTTT
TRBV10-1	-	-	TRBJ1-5	CASSENRDLNQPQHF	TGCGCCAGCAGTGAGAACAGGGACCTTAATCAGCCCCAGCATTTT
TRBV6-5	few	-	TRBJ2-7	CASSYSSRSYEQYF	TGTGCCAGCAGTTACTCGTCCCGCAGCTACGAGCAGTACTTC
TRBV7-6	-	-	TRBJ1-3	CASRGTISGNTIYF	TGTGCCAGCAGGGGGACAATCTCTGGAAACACCATATATTTT
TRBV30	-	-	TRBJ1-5	CAWSGEESEPQHF	TGTGCCTGGAGTGGGGAGGAAAGCGAGCCCCAGCATTTT
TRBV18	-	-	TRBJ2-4	CASSPPEGSKNIQYF	TGTGCCAGCTCACCACCGGAGGGATCCAAAAACATTCAGTACTTC
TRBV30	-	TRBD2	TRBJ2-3	CAWSPGAGGTDTQYF	TGTGCCTGGAGTCCCGGGGCGGGGGGCACAGATACGCAGTATTTT
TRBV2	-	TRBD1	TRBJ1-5	CASTLTGDNQPQHF	TGTGCCAGCACTCTGACAGGGGACAATCAGCCCCAGCATTTT
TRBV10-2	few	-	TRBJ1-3	CASSVADTIYF	TGCGCCAGCAGTGTAGCGGACACCATATATTTT
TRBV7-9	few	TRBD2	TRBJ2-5	CASSFTGRGETQYF	TGTGCCAGCAGCTTTACGGGGAGGGGAGAGACCCAGTACTTC
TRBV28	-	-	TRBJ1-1	CASSSTRGNTEAFF	TGTGCCAGCAGTAGTACCAGGGGGAACACTGAAGCTTTCTTT
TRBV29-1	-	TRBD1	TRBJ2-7	CSVTGTGEQYF	TGCAGCGTCACGGGGACAGGGGAACAGTACTTC
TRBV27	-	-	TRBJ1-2	CASRDADSYGYTF	TGTGCCAGCAGGGACGCAGACAGCTATGGCTACACCTTC
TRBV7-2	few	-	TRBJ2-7	CASSYKDSYYEQYF	TGTGCCAGCAGCTACAAAGACAGTTATTACGAGCAGTACTTC
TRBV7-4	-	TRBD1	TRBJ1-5	CASSLGQVPNSNQPQHF	TGTGCCAGCAGCTTGGGACAGGTCCCAAATTCCAATCAGCCCCAGCATTTT
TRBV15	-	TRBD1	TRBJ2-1	CATSPGGTGGLYPFF	TGTGCCACCAGCCCGGGGGGTACAGGGGGCTTGTATCCGTTCTTC
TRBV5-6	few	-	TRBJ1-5	CASSLSGEPNNQPQHF	TGTGCCAGCAGCTTGTCAGGGGAGCCCAACAATCAGCCCCAGCATTTT
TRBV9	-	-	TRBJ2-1	CASSVAGGPSYNEQFF	TGTGCCAGCAGCGTAGCCGGCGGGCCATCCTACAATGAGCAGTTCTTC
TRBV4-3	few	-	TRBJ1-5	CASSPSEYSNQPQHF	TGCGCCAGCAGCCCCTCCGAGTATAGCAATCAGCCCCAGCATTTT
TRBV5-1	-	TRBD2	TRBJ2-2	CASRLLAGGQNTGELFF	TGCGCCAGCAGGTTGCTAGCGGGAGGGCAAAACACCGGGGAGCTGTTTTTT
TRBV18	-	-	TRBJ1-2	CASSLTGVGNGYTF	TGTGCCAGCTCACTGACAGGAGTCGGGAATGGCTACACCTTC
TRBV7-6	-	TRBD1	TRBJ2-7	CASSLSPVTGAGEQYF	TGTGCCAGCAGCTTATCACCGGTAACAGGGGCGGGCGAGCAGTACTTC
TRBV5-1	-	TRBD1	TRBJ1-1	CASSDRATGSTEAFF	TGCGCCAGCAGCGACAGGGCCACGGGGTCGACTGAAGCTTTCTTT
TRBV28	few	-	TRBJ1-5	CASSYGTLGPQHF	TGTGCCAGCAGTTACGGGACTCTTGGGCCTCAGCATTTT
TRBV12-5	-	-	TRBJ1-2	CASGLATGLFGYTF	TGTGCTAGTGGTTTGGCAACAGGCCTGTTCGGCTACACCTTC
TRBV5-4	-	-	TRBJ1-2	CASSPRQLANYGYTF	TGTGCCAGCAGCCCGAGACAGTTGGCTAACTATGGCTACACCTTC
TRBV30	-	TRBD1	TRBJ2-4	CAWSRDRAYSYF	TGTGCCTGGAGTCGGGACAGGGCCTACTCGTACTTC
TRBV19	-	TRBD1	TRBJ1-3	CASSTRDRGSGNTIYF	TGTGCCAGTAGTACCCGGGACAGGGGTTCTGGAAACACCATATATTTT
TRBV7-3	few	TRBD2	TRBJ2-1	CASSPTGGILTSGSGEQFF	TGTGCCAGCAGCCCTACAGGGGGAATATTGACTAGCGGGAGCGGTGAGCAGTTCTTC
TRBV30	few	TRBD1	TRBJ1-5	CAYTAGGGQPQHF	TGTGCCTACACGGCAGGGGGCGGTCAGCCCCAGCATTTT
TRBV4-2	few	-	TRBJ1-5	CASSPTVLVGGAYQPQHF	TGTGCCAGCAGCCCGACGGTCCTGGTCGGCGGGGCTTATCAGCCCCAGCATTTT
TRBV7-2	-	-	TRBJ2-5	CASMKAGGETQYF	TGTGCCAGCATGAAGGCGGGCGGGGAGACCCAGTACTTC
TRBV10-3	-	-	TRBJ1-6	CAISEQGYNSPLHF	TGTGCCATCAGTGAACAGGGTTACAATTCACCCCTCCACTTT
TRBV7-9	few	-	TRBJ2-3	CASRPGVRTDTQYF	TGTGCCAGCAGACCGGGGGTCCGCACAGATACGCAGTATTTT
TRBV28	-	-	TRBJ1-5	CASTRSNQPQHF	TGTGCCAGCACCAGGAGCAATCAGCCCCAGCATTTT
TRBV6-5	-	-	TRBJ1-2	CASSYSGGRANYGYTF	TGTGCCAGCAGTTACAGCGGGGGAAGAGCTAACTATGGCTACACCTTC
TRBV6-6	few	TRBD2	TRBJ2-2	CASSPREGGELFF	TGTGCCAGCAGTCCCCGGGAGGGCGGGGAGCTGTTTTTT
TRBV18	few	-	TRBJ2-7	CASSPSTRGRYEQYF	TGTGCCAGCTCACCTAGTACACGGGGTCGCTACGAGCAGTACTTC
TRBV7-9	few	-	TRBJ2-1	CASSTGQYNEQFF	TGTGCCAGCAGCACCGGACAGTACAATGAGCAGTTCTTC
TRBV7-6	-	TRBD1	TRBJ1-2	CASSPRDRSYYGYTF	TGTGCCAGCAGCCCCCGGGACAGGAGTTACTATGGCTACACCTTC
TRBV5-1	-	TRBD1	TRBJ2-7	CASSLAGDRDDTEQYF	TGCGCCAGCAGCTTGGCCGGGGACAGGGACGATACCGAGCAGTACTTC
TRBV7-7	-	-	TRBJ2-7	CASSPQTGIGEQYF	TGTGCCAGCAGCCCCCAGACAGGTATCGGCGAGCAGTACTTC
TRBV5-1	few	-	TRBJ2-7	CASSLSAAYEQYF	TGCGCCAGCAGCTTGTCGGCGGCCTACGAGCAGTACTTC
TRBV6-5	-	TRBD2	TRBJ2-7	CASSYSLAGSYEQYF	TGTGCCAGCAGTTACTCCCTAGCGGGTTCCTACGAGCAGTACTTC
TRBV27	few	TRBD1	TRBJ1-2	CASRLRTGNYGYTF	TGTGCCAGCAGACTCCGGACAGGGAACTATGGCTACACCTTC
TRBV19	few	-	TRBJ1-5	CASNFDRRDQPQHF	TGTGCCAGTAACTTTGACAGACGGGATCAGCCCCAGCATTTT
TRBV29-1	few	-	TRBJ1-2	CSVEFRENYGYTF	TGCAGCGTTGAATTCAGGGAAAACTATGGCTACACCTTC
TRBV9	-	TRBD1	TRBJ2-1	CASSAGGTGYNEQFF	TGTGCCAGCAGCGCCGGCGGGACAGGGTACAATGAGCAGTTCTTC
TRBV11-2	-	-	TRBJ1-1	CASSLGRGRGNTEAFF	TGTGCCAGCAGCTTAGGAAGGGGGAGGGGGAACACTGAAGCTTTCTTT